The clone carrying this T cell receptor (beta chain) was seen a few times. What it binds is not known. The data were obtained in a study of a mutant IDH1 vaccine in newly diagnosed glioma. Time point meaning: week 5, during vaccination. Vaccination comprised doses that each held 300 ug of mutant IDH1 20-mer peptide, plus topical imiquimod. TCRdb's table, derived via immunoSEQ multiplex PCR, lists solely in-frame clones and lacks some. This sample has 70,000 to 100,000 clones, with about 91% found just once. Germline V gene lookup returns CDR1 MNHEY and CDR2 SMNVEV (reference sequence). V lost 8 bases to trimming and J lost 0 bases, with 11 bases between them. The CDR3 is 13 amino acids.

Specimen: PBMCs, collected from a glioma patient whose treatment included an IDH1 peptide vaccine. The J gene is TRBJ2-7, the V gene TRBV27; D uncertain. The TCR originated in a woman in her forties or fifties with glioma. The CDR3 region has the DNA TGTGCCAGCTCGCGGCGTAGCTCCTACGAGCAGTACTTC. The encoded protein is CASSRRSSYEQYF.